This passage covers 15 T cell receptor beta chains from one sample sequenced in a study of type 1 regulatory T cells. These receptors have no known antigen. MiXCR, applied by TCRdb to the reads, yields one record per CDR3 protein. This table has about 60,000 distinct CDR3 sequences, 62% appearing once. Sequencing was performed on cultured non-Tr1 T cells, either the whole culture or a sorted T cell fraction (not recorded which). The source of these receptors is a human donor in good health.

This clonotype was recorded a few times. A junction boundary mismatches the germline segment, possibly from a read error. The genes are TRBV20-1 and TRBJ2-1, with D unclear. In germline, CDR1 is DFQATT, CDR2 SNEGSKA (reference sequence). This CDR3 has 10 amino acids. CDR3 DNA sequence: TGCAGCGCTAACGGAAATGAGCAGTTCTTC. This encodes CSANGNEQFF.

This clonotype was seen a handful of times. The CDR3 sequence is CSARDPLGGGSNQPQHF. For the CDR3, the DNA is TGCAGTGCTAGAGATCCGTTGGGGGGCGGGAGCAATCAGCCCCAGCATTTT. V and J are TRBV20-1 and TRBJ1-5; possible D gene TRBD1, 6 bases. CDR3 length: 17 amino acids. CDR1 is DFQATT, CDR2 SNEGSKA, per germline (reference sequence). Trimming cost V 0 bases and J 1 base, with 16 bases left between them.

V and J are TRBV12-3 or TRBV12-4 and TRBJ2-5; D gene uncertain. V shed 5 bases and J shed 5 bases, with 9 bases lying between them. The CDR3 loop spans 12 amino acids. CDR3 sequence (DNA): TGTGCCAGCAGTCAAACCTCGGAGACCCAGTACTTC. This encodes CASSQTSETQYF.

V and J are TRBV20-1 and TRBJ2-7; D gene ambiguous. The CDR3 runs to 12 residues. Looked up from germline, CDR1 is DFQATT and CDR2 is SNEGSKA (reference sequence). Trimming stripped 3 bases from V and 5 bases from J, with 11 bases between. The CDR3 bases are TGCAGTGCTAGTCGCCTCGTCGACGAGCAGTACTTC. Encoded protein: CSASRLVDEQYF.

The chain joins TRBV6-1 to TRBJ1-1; D unresolved. The CDR3 covers 13 residues. Trimming left V 6 bases short and J 2 bases short, with 10 bases between. Looked up from germline, CDR1 is MNHNS and CDR2 is SASEGT. The DNA for the CDR3 is TGTGCCAGCAGAGGTAGCCTCAACACTGAAGCTTTCTTT. This codes for CASRGSLNTEAFF.

The chain joins TRBV19 to TRBJ1-5; TRBD1 aligns across 7 bases. There are 14 residues in the CDR3. V trimming: 8 bases; J trimming: 6 bases; junction bases outside the gene matches: 10. The germline V gene encodes CDR1 LNHDA and CDR2 SQIVND (reference sequence). CDR3 residues: CASDRQGASQPQHF. Here the CDR3 DNA reads TGTGCCAGTGATAGACAGGGTGCAAGTCAGCCCCAGCATTTT. The full variable domain, rest sourced from reference TRBV19 and TRBJ1-5, is DGGITQSPKYLFRKEGQNVTLSCEQNLNHDAMYWYRQDPGQGLRLIYYSQIVNDFQKGDIAEGYSVSREKKESFPLTVTSAQKNPTAFYLCASDRQGASQPQHFGDGTRLSIL.

The rearrangement links TRBV30 to TRBJ1-2; D gene unclear. The CDR3 sequence is 13 residues long. CDR1 is GTSNPN, CDR2 SVGIG, per germline (reference sequence). Trimming shortened V by 2 bases and J by 8 bases, and 15 bases separated the two germline ends. This chain's CDR3 is CAWSPGPPGGYTF. CDR3 DNA: TGTGCCTGGAGTCCGGGCCCTCCGGGGGGCTACACCTTC. The full variable domain, its missing parts supplied by reference TRBV30 and TRBJ1-2, is SQTIHQWPATLVQPVGSPLSLECTVEGTSNPNLYWYRQAAGRGLQLLFYSVGIGQISSEVPQNLSASRPQDRQFILSSKKLLLSDSGFYLCAWSPGPPGGYTFGSGTRLTVV.

The J gene is TRBJ2-5, the V gene TRBV20-1; D is ambiguous. Germline-derived CDR1 and CDR2 are DFQATT and SNEGSKA (reference sequence). The V gene lost 5 bases and the J gene lost 1 base, with 14 bases spanning the gap. This CDR3 spans 14 amino acids. The CDR3 region has the DNA TGCAGTGCTGAAATAGGTGGAATCCAAGAGACCCAGTACTTC. This encodes CSAEIGGIQETQYF.

This clonotype was counted once. V and J are TRBV7-3 and TRBJ2-1; D ambiguous. V gave up 5 bases and J gave up 6 bases, with 14 bases separating them. Germline assignment: CDR1 SGHTA and CDR2 FQGTGA. The CDR3 totals 14 residues. The CDR3 sequence is CASSPNKGSNEQFF. CDR3 bases: TGTGCCAGCAGCCCCAATAAGGGTAGCAATGAGCAGTTCTTC. The full variable domain, with the rest looked up from reference TRBV7-3 and TRBJ2-1, is GAGVSQTPSNKVTEKGKYVELRCDPISGHTALYWYRQSLGQGPEFLIYFQGTGAADDSGLPNDRFFAVRPEGSVSTLKIQRTERGDSAVYLCASSPNKGSNEQFFGPGTRLTVL.

The chain recombines TRBV5-1 with TRBJ2-2, with D possibly matching TRBD1 (6 bases). This CDR3 spans 13 amino acids. Between the trimmed V and J ends, which lost 7 bases and 4 bases, there was a span of 11 bases. The germline CDR1 and CDR2 sequences are SGHRS and YFSETQ. The CDR3 DNA follows: TGCGCCAGCTGCGAGGGGGTCACCGGGGAGCTGTTTTTT. Translated, it gives CASCEGVTGELFF.

The J gene is TRBJ2-5, the V gene TRBV20-1, with D hard to call. Germline CDR1 and CDR2: DFQATT and SNEGSKA (reference sequence). CDR3 size: 14 residues. V lost 1 base to trimming and J lost 2 bases, with 11 bases between them. The CDR3 loop is CSARGRLGQETQYF. The CDR3 nucleotides are TGCAGTGCTAGAGGGCGCCTCGGACAAGAGACCCAGTACTTC.

V and J are TRBV21-1 and TRBJ1-1; TRBD1 is the table's D call and was not checked against the DNA. TRBV21-1 is a pseudogene segment. The CDR3 is 17 amino acids. The CDR3: CASSKKTVPGDQVEAFF. The CDR3, as DNA: TGTGCCAGCAGCAAAAAGACGGTACCAGGGGACCAAGTAGAAGCTTTCTTT.

The chain uses TRBV7-9 and TRBJ2-1; 9 nucleotides line up with TRBD1. With V trimmed by 2 bases and J by 15 bases, 8 bases remained unmatched. Germline loops: CDR1 SEHNR, CDR2 FQNEAQ (reference sequence). The CDR3 runs to 13 residues. CDR3 loop: CASSLFSGTGSFF. DNA of the CDR3: TGTGCCAGCAGCTTATTTTCAGGGACAGGGTCGTTCTTC.

This chain uses TRBV5-6 with TRBJ2-3; the D is unclear. Germline V gene data show CDR1 as SGHDT and CDR2 as YYEEEE. The CDR3 extends over 15 amino acids. V lost 4 bases, J lost 2 bases, and 14 bases lay in between. CDR3 amino acids: CASSLSAVLTDTQYF. CDR3 coding DNA: TGTGCCAGCAGCCTGTCGGCGGTCCTCACAGATACGCAGTATTTT.

The chain has TRBV5-1 and TRBJ2-3; no firm D call. This CDR3 is 15 amino acids long. The ends were cut back, 3 bases at V and 2 bases at J, with 13 bases in the middle. CDR1 SGHRS and CDR2 YFSETQ come from the germline V gene. CDR3 nucleotide sequence: TGCGCCAGCAGCTACGCGGAGAGAACCACAGATACGCAGTATTTT. This translates into CASSYAERTTDTQYF.